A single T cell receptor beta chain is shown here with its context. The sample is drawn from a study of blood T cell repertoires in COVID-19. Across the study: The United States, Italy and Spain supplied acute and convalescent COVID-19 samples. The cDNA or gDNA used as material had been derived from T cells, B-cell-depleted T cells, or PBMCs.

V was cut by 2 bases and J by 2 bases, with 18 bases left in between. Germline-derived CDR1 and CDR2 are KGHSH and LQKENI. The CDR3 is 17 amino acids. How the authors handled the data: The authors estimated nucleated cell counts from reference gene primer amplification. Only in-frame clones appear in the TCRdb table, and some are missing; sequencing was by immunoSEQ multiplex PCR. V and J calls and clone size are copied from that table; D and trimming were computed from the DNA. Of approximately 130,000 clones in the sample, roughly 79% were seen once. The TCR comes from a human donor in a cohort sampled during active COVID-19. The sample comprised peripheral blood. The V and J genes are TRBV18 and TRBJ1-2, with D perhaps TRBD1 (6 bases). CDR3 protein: CASSPSGTLIRNYGYTF. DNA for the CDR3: TGTGCCAGCTCACCATCCGGGACATTAATTCGGAACTATGGCTACACCTTC.